What follows are 14 T cell receptor beta chains derived from one specimen sequenced in a study of CD8 T cells in Susac syndrome. RNA was extracted with the RNeasy kit, and a quantity of roughly 0.45 to 1 ug was reverse transcribed using random hexamers. TCRdb analysed the immunoSEQ multiplex PCR reads with MiXCR anew, one entry per CDR3 protein. The sample shows some 130,000 distinct CDR3 sequences, over 80% of them seen only once. The sequenced material came from CD8+ T cells from PBMCs. Receptor source: a human donor with multiple sclerosis.

This clonotype was seen once. The J gene is TRBJ2-7, the V gene TRBV2; D is unresolved. CDR1 is SNHLY and CDR2 is FYNNEI in the germline V gene. The CDR3 extends over 11 amino acids. Trimming shortened V by 9 bases and J by 4 bases, and 10 bases separated the two germline ends. The CDR3 nucleotides are TGTGCCAGAGGTACTGGTTACGAGCAGTACTTC. Its translation: CARGTGYEQYF.

The J gene is TRBJ2-2, the V gene TRBV5-5; maybe TRBD2 (6 bases). V lost 6 bases and J lost 4, with 19 bases in between. The CDR3 covers 16 residues. From germline, CDR1 is SGHKS and CDR2 YYEKEE (reference sequence). For the CDR3, the DNA is TGTGCCAGCAACTTCGAGCCGGGACTCAGCACCGGGGAGCTGTTTTTT. It yields the protein CASNFEPGLSTGELFF.

J is TRBJ2-7 and V is TRBV20-1, with D maybe TRBD1 (6 bases). The CDR3 has 11 residues. Germline CDR1 is DFQATT and CDR2 is SNEGSKA (reference sequence). The DNA of the CDR3 is TGCACTACAGGGTTGGAGTACGAGCAGTACTTC. This sequence encodes CTTGLEYEQYF.

This clonotype was observed a single time. This rearrangement joins TRBV27 to TRBJ2-3; 11 nucleotides match TRBD2. Germline V gene lookup returns CDR1 MNHEY and CDR2 SMNVEV (reference sequence). The V and J ends lost 3 bases and 6 bases, in that order; junction bases with no gene match: 8. This CDR3 is built from 16 residues. Here the CDR3 DNA reads TGTGCCAGCAGTTTTCTTGTAGCGGGAGGGCCCGATACGCAGTATTTT. This sequence encodes CASSFLVAGGPDTQYF.

This clonotype has just a few counts. The genes are TRBV7-9 and TRBJ1-5; D gene ambiguous. The CDR3 contains 12 residues. Trimming stripped 9 bases from V and 3 bases from J, with 9 bases between. CDR1 is SEHNR, CDR2 FQNEAQ, per germline (reference sequence). The CDR3 sequence is CASSSYNQPQHF. DNA of the CDR3: TGTGCCAGTAGTTCCTACAATCAGCCCCAGCATTTT.

The chain couples TRBV7-9 to TRBJ2-1; a weak D match, TRBD2 (6 bases). CDR3 length equals 13 residues. Germline assignment: CDR1 SEHNR and CDR2 FQNEAQ (reference sequence). V shed 5 bases and J shed 8 bases, with 13 bases lying between them. The CDR3 sequence is CASSPRLEDEQFF. The CDR3 coding sequence is TGTGCCAGCAGCCCCAGACTAGAGGATGAGCAGTTCTTC.

This clonotype was counted between two and nine times. CDR3 protein: CASSTGLAGYNEQFF. CDR3 nucleotides: TGTGCCAGTAGTACAGGACTAGCGGGGTACAATGAGCAGTTCTTC. This chain joins TRBV19 and TRBJ2-1; 12 bases are shared with TRBD2. In germline, CDR1 is LNHDA, CDR2 SQIVND (reference sequence). V was clipped by 4 bases and J by 4 bases; unmatched bases: 2. The CDR3 is made up of 15 amino acids.

The chain's CDR3 is CASSRFSTDTQYF. In DNA, the CDR3 is TGTGCCAGCAGCAGGTTTAGCACAGATACGCAGTATTTT. The chain joins TRBV12-3 or TRBV12-4 to TRBJ2-3; D unresolved. V lost 6 bases to trimming and J lost 0 bases, with 7 bases between them. The length of the CDR3 is 13 residues.

CDR3 in amino acids: CASSEVVWNTEAFF. CDR3 nucleotide sequence: TGTGCCAGCAGTGAAGTAGTGTGGAACACTGAAGCTTTCTTT. This chain links TRBV2 with TRBJ1-1; D remains ambiguous. Trimming stripped 1 base from V and 1 base from J, with 7 bases between. The CDR3 loop spans 14 amino acids. Germline V gene data show CDR1 as SNHLY and CDR2 as FYNNEI.

The CDR3 bases are TGTGCCAGCATCCCGGGACTAGCGGACAATGAGCAGTTCTTC. Protein product: CASIPGLADNEQFF. The J gene is TRBJ2-1, the V gene TRBV2, with 11 bases lining up with TRBD2. Germline CDR1 SNHLY, CDR2 FYNNEI. Germline trimming cut 7 bases from V and 5 bases from J; bases unmatched to any gene: 4. This CDR3 has 14 amino acids. Variable domain in full (rest from reference TRBV2 and TRBJ2-1): EPEVTQTPSHQVTQMGQEVILRCVPISNHLYFYWYRQILGQKVEFLVSFYNNEISEKSEIFDDQFSVERPDGSNFTLKIRSTKLEDSAMYFCASIPGLADNEQFFGPGTRLTVL.

The chain joins TRBV5-6 to TRBJ2-7, with TRBD1 matching over 7 bases. The CDR3 loop spans 14 amino acids. The junction had 5 bases not matched to a gene; V was cut back by 3 bases and J by 2 bases. From germline, CDR1 is SGHDT and CDR2 YYEEEE. CDR3 nucleotide sequence: TGTGCCAGCAGCTATCCGACAGGGCCCTACGAGCAGTACTTC. Translation: CASSYPTGPYEQYF.

The CDR3: CASRISSTTGELFF. The CDR3 DNA reads TGTGCCAGCAGGATCTCCTCCACCACCGGGGAGCTGTTTTTT. This chain links TRBV7-9 with TRBJ2-2; no clear D gene. Germline CDR1 is SEHNR and CDR2 is FQNEAQ (reference sequence). V shed 6 bases and J shed 4 bases, with 12 bases lying between them. This CDR3 is built from 14 residues.

The chain is built from TRBV5-4 and TRBJ2-7, with TRBD1 identical over 7 bases. Trimming took 3 bases from V and 7 from J; bases not matched to a gene: 16. Germline V gene sequence: CDR1 SGHNT, CDR2 YYREEE (reference sequence). The CDR3 spans 16 residues. The DNA of the CDR3 is TGTGCCAGCAGCTGGGACCAGACAGGGCGGTCGGGGGAGCAGTACTTC. This sequence encodes CASSWDQTGRSGEQYF.

This clonotype was picked up a small number of times. The chain employs TRBV10-3 and TRBJ1-1, with D unclear. The V end lost 5 bases, the J end lost 2 bases, and 6 bases lay between the germline ends. Germline loops: CDR1 ENHRY, CDR2 SYGVKD. CDR3 size: 12 residues. The CDR3: CAISPPNTEAFF. For the CDR3, the DNA is TGTGCCATCAGTCCCCCTAACACTGAAGCTTTCTTT.